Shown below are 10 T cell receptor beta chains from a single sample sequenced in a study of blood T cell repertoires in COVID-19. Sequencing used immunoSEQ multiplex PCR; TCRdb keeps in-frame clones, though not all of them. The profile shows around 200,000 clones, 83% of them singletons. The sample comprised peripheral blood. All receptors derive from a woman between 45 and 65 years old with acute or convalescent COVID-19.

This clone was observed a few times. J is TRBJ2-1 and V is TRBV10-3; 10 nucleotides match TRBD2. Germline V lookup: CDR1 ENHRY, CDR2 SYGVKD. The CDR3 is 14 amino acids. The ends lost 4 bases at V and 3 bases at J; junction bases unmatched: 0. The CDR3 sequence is CAISGTSGYNEQFF. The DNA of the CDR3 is TGTGCCATCAGTGGGACTAGCGGCTACAATGAGCAGTTCTTC.

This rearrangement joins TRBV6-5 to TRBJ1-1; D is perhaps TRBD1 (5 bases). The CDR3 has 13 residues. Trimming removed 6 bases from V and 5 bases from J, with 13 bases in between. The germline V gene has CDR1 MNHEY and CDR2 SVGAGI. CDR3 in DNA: TGTGCCAGCAGAACAGGTACTGGAACTGAAGCTTTCTTT. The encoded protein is CASRTGTGTEAFF.

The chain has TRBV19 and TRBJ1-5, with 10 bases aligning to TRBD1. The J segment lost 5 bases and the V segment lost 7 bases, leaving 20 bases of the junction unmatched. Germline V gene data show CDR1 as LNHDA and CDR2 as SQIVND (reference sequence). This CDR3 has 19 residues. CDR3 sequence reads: CASKPLFGTGARDDQPQHF. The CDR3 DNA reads TGTGCCAGTAAACCACTCTTCGGGACAGGGGCGCGGGACGATCAGCCCCAGCATTTT. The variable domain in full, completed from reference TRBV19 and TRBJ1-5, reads DGGITQSPKYLFRKEGQNVTLSCEQNLNHDAMYWYRQDPGQGLRLIYYSQIVNDFQKGDIAEGYSVSREKKESFPLTVTSAQKNPTAFYLCASKPLFGTGARDDQPQHFGDGTRLSIL.

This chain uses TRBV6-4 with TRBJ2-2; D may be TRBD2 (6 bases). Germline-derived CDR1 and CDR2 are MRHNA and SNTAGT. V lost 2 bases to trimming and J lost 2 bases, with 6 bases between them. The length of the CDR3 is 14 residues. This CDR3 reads CASSDGTNTGELFF. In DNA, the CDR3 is TGTGCCAGCAGTGACGGGACTAACACCGGGGAGCTGTTTTTT.

The CDR3 region is CAIRASGRAEGEQFF. CDR3 sequence (DNA): TGTGCCATCAGGGCTAGCGGGAGGGCCGAGGGTGAGCAGTTCTTC. The J gene is TRBJ2-1, the V gene TRBV10-3, with 12 nucleotides matching TRBD2. CDR3 size: 15 residues. The ends lost 6 bases at V and 9 bases at J; junction bases unmatched: 9. CDR1 is ENHRY and CDR2 is SYGVKD in the germline V gene.

In DNA, the CDR3 is TGTGCCAGCGGGGGGGGAGAAACGAACATTCAGTACTTC. Protein sequence: CASGGGETNIQYF. The chain employs TRBV12-3 or TRBV12-4 and TRBJ2-4, with 7 bases that match TRBD2. The CDR3 spans 13 residues. V trimming: 8 bases; J trimming: 7 bases; junction bases outside the gene matches: 8.

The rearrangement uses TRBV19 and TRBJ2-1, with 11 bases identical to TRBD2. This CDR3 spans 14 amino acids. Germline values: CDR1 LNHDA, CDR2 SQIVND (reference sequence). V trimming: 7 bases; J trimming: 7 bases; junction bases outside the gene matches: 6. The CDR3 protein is CASNLAGGGNEQFF. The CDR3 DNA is TGTGCCAGTAATCTAGCGGGAGGAGGTAATGAGCAGTTCTTC.

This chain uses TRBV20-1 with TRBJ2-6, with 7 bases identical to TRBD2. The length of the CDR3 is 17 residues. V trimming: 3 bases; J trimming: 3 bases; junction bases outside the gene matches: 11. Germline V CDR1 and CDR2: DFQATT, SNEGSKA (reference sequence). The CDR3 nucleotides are TGCAGTGCTAGTTCGGCCAGCGGGGCAGGTGGGGCCAACGTCCTGACTTTC. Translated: CSASSASGAGGANVLTF.

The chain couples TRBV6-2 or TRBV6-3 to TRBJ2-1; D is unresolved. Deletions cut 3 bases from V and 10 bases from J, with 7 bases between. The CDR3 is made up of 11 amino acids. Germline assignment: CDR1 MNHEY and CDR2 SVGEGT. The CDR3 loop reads CASSYGSEQFF. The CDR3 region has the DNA TGTGCCAGCAGTTATGGCTCGGAGCAGTTCTTC.

The CDR3 reads CASSQDRAGTGELFF. The DNA for the CDR3 is TGTGCCAGCAGCCAAGACAGGGCTGGCACCGGGGAGCTGTTTTTT. This chain links TRBV11-2 with TRBJ2-2; 7 positions agree with TRBD1. There are 15 residues in the CDR3. Per the germline V gene, CDR1 is SGHAT and CDR2 is FQNNGV. The V gene end was trimmed by 5 bases and the J gene end by 4 bases; junction bases not matched to a gene: 7.